The clone carrying this T cell receptor beta chain has a count of ten or more. This specimen belongs to a study of technical replicates of blood from several donors. This table comes from immunoSEQ multiplex PCR, and its TCRdb copy is limited to in-frame clones, with some not included. The data hold 85,000 to 100,000 clones, with 95% observed a single time. This CDR3 has 14 amino acids. Germline V lookup: CDR1 MNHEY, CDR2 SMNVEV (reference sequence). Trimming left V 5 bases short and J 9 bases short, with 14 bases between. Sample: T cells isolated from PBMCs. The TCR sequence derives from a human donor in good health. The chain couples TRBV27 to TRBJ1-6, with D possibly being TRBD1 (5 bases). The CDR3 region is CASSPTGVPSPLHF. The CDR3 DNA follows: TGTGCCAGCAGTCCCACAGGCGTTCCTTCACCCCTCCACTTT.